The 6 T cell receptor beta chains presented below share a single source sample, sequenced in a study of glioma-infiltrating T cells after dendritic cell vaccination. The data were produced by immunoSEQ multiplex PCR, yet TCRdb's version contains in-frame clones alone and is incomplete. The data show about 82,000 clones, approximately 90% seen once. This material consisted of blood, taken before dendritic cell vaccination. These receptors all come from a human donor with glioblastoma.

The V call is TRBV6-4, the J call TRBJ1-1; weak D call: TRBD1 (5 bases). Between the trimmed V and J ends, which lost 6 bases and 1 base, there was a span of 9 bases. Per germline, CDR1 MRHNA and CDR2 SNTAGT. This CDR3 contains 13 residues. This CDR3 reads CASSYQGNTEAFF. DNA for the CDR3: TGTGCCAGCAGCTACCAGGGGAACACTGAAGCTTTCTTT.

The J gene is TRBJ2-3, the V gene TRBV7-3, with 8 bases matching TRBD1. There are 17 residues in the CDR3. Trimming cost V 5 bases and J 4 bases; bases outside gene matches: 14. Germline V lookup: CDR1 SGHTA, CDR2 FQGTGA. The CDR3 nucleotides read TGTGCCAGCAGCCCAATCCCCGGACAGGGTGCGCCAGATACGCAGTATTTT. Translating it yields CASSPIPGQGAPDTQYF.

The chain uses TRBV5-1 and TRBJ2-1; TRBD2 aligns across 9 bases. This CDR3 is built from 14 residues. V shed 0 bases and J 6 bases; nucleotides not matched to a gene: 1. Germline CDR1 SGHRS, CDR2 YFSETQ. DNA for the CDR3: TGCGCCAGCAGCTTGGGCGGGGGGGTCAATGAGCAGTTCTTC. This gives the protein CASSLGGGVNEQFF.

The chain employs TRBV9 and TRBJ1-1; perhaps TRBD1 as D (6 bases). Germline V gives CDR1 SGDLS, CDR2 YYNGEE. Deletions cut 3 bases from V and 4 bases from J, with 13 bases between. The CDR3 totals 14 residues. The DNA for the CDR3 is TGTGCCAGCAGCGCGACAGGCGAGGGCACTGAAGCTTTCTTT. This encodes CASSATGEGTEAFF. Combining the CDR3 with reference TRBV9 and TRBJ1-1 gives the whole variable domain DSGVTQTPKHLITATGQRVTLRCSPRSGDLSVYWYQQSLDQGLQFLIQYYNGEERAKGNILERFSAQQFPDLHSELNLSSLELGDSALYFCASSATGEGTEAFFGQGTRLTVV.

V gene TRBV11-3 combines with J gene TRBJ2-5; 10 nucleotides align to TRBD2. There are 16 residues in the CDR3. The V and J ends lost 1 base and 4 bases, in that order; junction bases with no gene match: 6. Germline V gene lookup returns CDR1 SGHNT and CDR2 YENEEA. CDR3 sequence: CASSLVVASGRETQYF. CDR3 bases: TGTGCCAGCAGCTTAGTAGTAGCTAGCGGGAGAGAGACCCAGTACTTC.

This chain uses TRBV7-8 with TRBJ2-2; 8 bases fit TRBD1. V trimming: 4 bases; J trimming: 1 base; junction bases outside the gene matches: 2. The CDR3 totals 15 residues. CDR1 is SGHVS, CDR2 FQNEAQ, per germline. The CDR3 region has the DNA TGTGCCAGCAGCTCTGGGACAGGGAACACCGGGGAGCTGTTTTTT. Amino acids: CASSSGTGNTGELFF.